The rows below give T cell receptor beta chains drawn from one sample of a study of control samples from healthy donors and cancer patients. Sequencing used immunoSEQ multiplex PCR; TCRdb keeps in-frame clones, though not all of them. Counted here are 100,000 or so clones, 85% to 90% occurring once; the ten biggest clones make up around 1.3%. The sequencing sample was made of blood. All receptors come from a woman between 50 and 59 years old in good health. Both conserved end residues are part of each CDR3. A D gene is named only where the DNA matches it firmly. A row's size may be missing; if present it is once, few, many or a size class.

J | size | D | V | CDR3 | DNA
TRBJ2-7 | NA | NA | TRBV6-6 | CASSSAGTGISYEQYF | TGTGCCAGCAGTTCCGCGGGCACAGGGATCTCCTACGAGCAGTACTTC
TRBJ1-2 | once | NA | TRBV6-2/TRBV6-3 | CASSSQWGRHGYTF | TGTGCCAGCAGTTCTCAGTGGGGTCGTCATGGCTACACCTTC
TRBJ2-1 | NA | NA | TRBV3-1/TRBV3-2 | CASSQDYNNEQFF | TGTGCCAGCAGCCAAGACTATAACAATGAGCAGTTCTTC
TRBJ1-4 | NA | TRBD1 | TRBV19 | CASRRQGDEKLFF | TGTGCCAGTCGAAGGCAGGGGGATGAAAAACTGTTTTTT
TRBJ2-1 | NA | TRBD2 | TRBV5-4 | CASSIRTSGGQQFF | TGTGCCAGCAGCATTCGGACTAGCGGGGGGCAGCAGTTCTTC
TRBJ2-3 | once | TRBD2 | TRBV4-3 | CASSQDASGVSTDTQYF | TGCGCCAGCAGCCAAGATGCCAGCGGGGTAAGCACAGATACGCAGTATTTT
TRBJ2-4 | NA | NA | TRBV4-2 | CASSQGGVIAKNIQYF | TGTGCCAGCAGCCAGGGGGGCGTGATAGCCAAAAACATTCAGTACTTC
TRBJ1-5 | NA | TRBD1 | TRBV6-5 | CASSPRGVSNQPQHF | TGTGCCAGCAGTCCCAGGGGGGTTAGCAATCAGCCCCAGCATTTT
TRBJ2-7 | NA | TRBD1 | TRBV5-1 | CANSTGAAYEQYF | TGCGCCAATTCGACAGGGGCGGCCTACGAGCAGTACTTC
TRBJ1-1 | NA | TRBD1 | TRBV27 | CASSSGGTEAFF | TGTGCCAGCAGTTCAGGGGGCACTGAAGCTTTCTTT
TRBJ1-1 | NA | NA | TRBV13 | CASSSWGHSTEAFF | TGTGCCAGCAGCTCCTGGGGACATTCGACTGAAGCTTTCTTT
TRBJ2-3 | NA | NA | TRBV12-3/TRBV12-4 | CASSLIGDTQYF | TGTGCCAGCAGTCTAATTGGAGATACGCAGTATTTT
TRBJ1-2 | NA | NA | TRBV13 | CASSLGLAAVIKGGYTF | TGTGCCAGCAGCTTAGGGTTGGCGGCCGTGATTAAAGGTGGCTACACCTTC
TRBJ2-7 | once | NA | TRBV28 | CASSLHADRSYEQYF | TGTGCCAGCAGTTTACACGCCGACAGATCCTACGAGCAGTACTTC